The T cell receptor (beta chain) described here comes from a study of OX40 agonist ivuxolimab in advanced cancers. For the study in its entirety: Ivuxolimab was an agonistic, fully human IgG2 monoclonal antibody directed against OX40 (CD134), a costimulatory receptor. Peripheral TCRbeta sequencing was intended to test whether TCR sequence diversity was altered and clonal T-cell expansion was caused by ivuxolimab. Three dose-escalation patients achieved partial responses, one with hepatocellular carcinoma and two with cutaneous melanoma. The monotherapy dose-escalation portion (N ≈ 52 patients) of the phase I ivuxolimab trial is reported in the paper. Of the roughly 52 dose-escalation patients, hepatocellular carcinoma was present in roughly 19, melanoma in approximately 15, renal cell carcinoma in 9 and head and neck cancer in 9. In the dose-escalation cohort, 75% to 90% of patients were male, and the mean age was around 60 years with a range of about 23 to 79. Prior anti-PD-1, anti-PD-L1 or anti-CTLA-4 therapy was permitted, and 40% to 50% of dose-escalation patients had received checkpoint inhibitors. Intravenous ivuxolimab was administered to patients every 2 weeks at six dose levels: 0.01, 0.1, 0.3, 1.5, 3 and 10 mg/kg.

To note about this clone: Its antigen remains undetermined. Base qualities are missing; no much larger clone stands one base away.

Results the study describes overall, beyond this receptor: After ivuxolimab, expanded clones were on average more numerous among CD8+ T cells than among CD4+ T cells. In partial responders in the 0.1-3.0 mg/kg groups, normalized peripheral clonal expansion was found to be among the lowest, especially among CD8+ T cells. Which antigens the clonally expanded peripheral T cells were specific for was not determined. Low levels of normalized T-cell clonal expansion were also seen in some patients who did not respond. At doses from 0.1 to 3.0 mg/kg, clonal expansion was seen in both CD4+ and CD8+ blood T cells between baseline and week 6.

To sequence the TCRbeta CDR3 region, genomic DNA was isolated from the sorted cells. TCRbeta CDR3 regions were sequenced using the immunoSEQ Assay. TCRdb's version of the immuneACCESS table is confined to in-frame rearrangements and falls short of the full clone set. An unresolved V gene accounts for under half of the shortfall where checked; the remainder is of unknown origin. Present in this sample are roughly 87,000 clones, about 90% of which were seen just once. 6.5% to 9.5% of the sample is taken by the ten largest. Patients with a history of autoimmune disease or receiving systemic immunosuppression were excluded from the trial. Peripheral blood for TCR sequencing was collected from all dose cohorts at baseline, on cycle 4 day 1, and on cycle 7 day 1. The samples were taken from a phase I, first-in-human, multicenter, open-label dose-escalation trial of ivuxolimab. Adults with locally advanced or metastatic head and neck squamous cell, hepatocellular, melanoma or renal cell carcinoma were enrolled in the trial. Before TCR sequencing, CD4+ T cells and CD8+ T cells were sorted from peripheral blood as separate populations.

CDR1 is given as MNHNS and CDR2 as SASEGT, both from the germline V gene. For this chain, trimming is 2 bases at the V end and 3 bases at the J end, and the number of junction bases without a gene match is 6. The CDR3 holds 15 amino acids from the cysteine to the phenylalanine. This entry keeps only the CDR3 DNA: 45 bases, framed from base 1. This TCR was sampled from an adult with an advanced solid tumor such as melanoma, head and neck, liver or kidney cancer. The input for sequencing was CD4+ or CD8+ T cells sorted from blood, taken in a trial of the OX40 agonist ivuxolimab. This sequence uses TRBV6-1 and TRBJ2-7; 8 of the junction bases match TRBD1. The DNA sequence is TGTGCCAGCAGTGAATTCACAGGGGGTGGCTACGAGCAGTACTTC. It specifies CASSEFTGGGYEQYF.